The 32 T cell receptor beta chains below were found in one sample sequenced in a study of cytomegalovirus exposure and HLA in healthy donors. In the PCR, 60 Vbeta and 13 Jbeta primers were used. Only in-frame clones appear in the TCRdb table, and some are missing; sequencing was by immunoSEQ multiplex PCR. Of over 150,000 clones listed, 70% to 75% are singletons. Material: PBMCs. Receptor source: a man in his thirties or forties in good health and CMV-seropositive.

This chain connects TRBV10-2 to TRBJ2-1; 9 bases map to TRBD2. CDR1 is WSHSY and CDR2 is SAAADI in the germline V gene. After removal of 6 bases from V and 8 bases from J, the junction contained 8 bases not matched to a gene. There are 14 residues in the CDR3. Here the CDR3 DNA reads TGCGCCAGCAGCCTAGCGGGGCCCTGGGATGAGCAGTTCTTC. Amino acids: CASSLAGPWDEQFF.

The genes are TRBV10-2 and TRBJ2-1; 8 bases fit TRBD2. The CDR3 has 14 residues. Germline-derived CDR1 and CDR2 are WSHSY and SAAADI. The junction had 8 bases not matched to a gene; V was cut back by 4 bases and J by 9 bases. CDR3 coding DNA: TGCGCCAGCAGTGTAGAGACTAGCGTTATTGAGCAGTTCTTC. Its protein product is CASSVETSVIEQFF.

This clone occurred once. V is TRBV6-4 and J is TRBJ2-1, with 14 bases aligning to TRBD2. J was trimmed by 6 bases and V by 2 bases; bases with no gene match: 6. This CDR3 region has 17 residues. The germline V gene has CDR1 MRHNA and CDR2 SNTAGT. For the CDR3, the DNA is TGTGCCAGCAGTGACACGACTAGCGGGAGGGGACGCAATGAGCAGTTCTTC. Its protein product is CASSDTTSGRGRNEQFF.

This chain connects TRBV28 to TRBJ1-5; TRBD1 matches 11 bases. Germline loops: CDR1 MDHEN, CDR2 SYDVKM. V shed 5 bases and J 3 bases; nucleotides not matched to a gene: 6. This CDR3 has 16 residues. Here the CDR3 reads CASSDRDRGTNQPQHF. Written as DNA, the CDR3 is TGTGCCAGCAGTGACCGGGACAGGGGGACCAATCAGCCCCAGCATTTT.

This clone was counted a single time. The chain is built from TRBV5-5 and TRBJ2-1; D unclear. This CDR3 region has 14 residues. V dropped 2 bases and J dropped 0 bases, with 6 bases sitting between them. CDR1 SGHKS and CDR2 YYEKEE come from the germline V gene (reference sequence). This CDR3 reads CASSFISSYNEQFF. The DNA of the CDR3 is TGTGCCAGCAGCTTTATTAGCTCCTACAATGAGCAGTTCTTC.

The chain couples TRBV28 to TRBJ2-1; D gene unclear. This CDR3 region has 10 residues. CDR1 is MDHEN, CDR2 SYDVKM, per germline. With 5 bases removed from V and 9 bases from J, the gap between germline ends came to 5 bases. The CDR3, as DNA: TGTGCCAGCAGTCGGAGTGAGCAGTTCTTC. It codes for CASSRSEQFF.

CDR3 DNA: TGTGCCAGCAGCCCGCGACTAGCCCAAGAGACCCAGTACTTC. As protein: CASSPRLAQETQYF. The chain uses TRBV14 and TRBJ2-5, with 7 bases that match TRBD2. Looked up from germline, CDR1 is SGHDN and CDR2 is FVKESK. Germline trimming cut 4 bases from V and 1 base from J; bases unmatched to any gene: 3. The CDR3 sequence is 14 residues long.

In nucleotides, the CDR3 is TGTGCCAGTAGTCCACCGGGACAAGCCAACGAGCAGTACTTC. Protein: CASSPPGQANEQYF. V is TRBV19 and J is TRBJ2-7, with D perhaps matching TRBD1 (6 bases). Germline lookup yields CDR1 LNHDA and CDR2 SQIVND (reference sequence). The CDR3 has 14 amino acids. The V end was cut by 5 bases, the J end by 5 bases, with 16 bases between. Using reference TRBV19 and TRBJ2-7 for the parts outside the CDR3, the full variable domain is DGGITQSPKYLFRKEGQNVTLSCEQNLNHDAMYWYRQDPGQGLRLIYYSQIVNDFQKGDIAEGYSVSREKKESFPLTVTSAQKNPTAFYLCASSPPGQANEQYFGPGTRLTVT.

This clone was seen more than once but under ten times. The chain links TRBV5-1 to TRBJ1-1; D is possibly TRBD1 (6 bases). CDR3 length: 14 amino acids. The V end was cut by 3 bases, the J end by 0 bases, with 9 bases between. Germline V gives CDR1 SGHRS, CDR2 YFSETQ. The CDR3 protein is CASSYQGMNTEAFF. CDR3 nucleotide sequence: TGCGCCAGCAGCTACCAGGGGATGAACACTGAAGCTTTCTTT.

The V call is TRBV6-5, the J call TRBJ1-2, with no clear D. Trimming shortened V by 6 bases and J by 5 bases, and 19 bases separated the two germline ends. The CDR3 covers 15 residues. The germline V gene encodes CDR1 MNHEY and CDR2 SVGAGI. The CDR3: CASSPQLEDFYGYTF. CDR3 coding DNA: TGTGCCAGCAGCCCTCAGTTGGAGGACTTTTATGGCTACACCTTC.

The chain joins TRBV4-2 to TRBJ2-1, with 10 bases fitting TRBD2. The V gene's germline CDR1 is LGHNA and CDR2 YNFKEQ. The CDR3 totals 16 residues. The V gene end was trimmed by 4 bases and the J gene end by 1 base; junction bases not matched to a gene: 4. The CDR3 DNA reads as TGTGCCAGCAGCCCTAGCGGGAGTGCATCCTACAATGAGCAGTTCTTC. This sequence encodes CASSPSGSASYNEQFF.

This chain links TRBV2 with TRBJ2-1, with D tentatively TRBD2 (6 bases). Per germline, CDR1 SNHLY and CDR2 FYNNEI. V was pared by 8 bases and J by 3 bases, with 8 bases between. This CDR3 contains 12 residues. This CDR3 reads CASGRSYNEQFF. The CDR3 DNA reads as TGTGCCAGCGGGAGGAGCTACAATGAGCAGTTCTTC.

CDR3 bases: TGTGCCAGCAGCACCTTAGCGGGGAGCTCCTACAATGAGCAGTTCTTC. Protein product: CASSTLAGSSYNEQFF. This chain connects TRBV9 to TRBJ2-1; TRBD2 matches at 8 bases. The germline V gene has CDR1 SGDLS and CDR2 YYNGEE. The CDR3 sequence is 16 residues long. With V trimmed by 4 bases and J by 0 bases, 6 bases remained unmatched. Full variable domain (outside the CDR3, taken from reference TRBV9 and TRBJ2-1): DSGVTQTPKHLITATGQRVTLRCSPRSGDLSVYWYQQSLDQGLQFLIQYYNGEERAKGNILERFSAQQFPDLHSELNLSSLELGDSALYFCASSTLAGSSYNEQFFGPGTRLTVL.

V and J are TRBV7-2 and TRBJ2-3, with 9 bases fitting TRBD2. The CDR3 loop spans 15 amino acids. Germline V gene lookup returns CDR1 SGHTA and CDR2 FQGNSA. V lost 2 bases, J lost 3 bases, and 3 bases stayed unmatched. The CDR3 coding sequence is TGTGCCAGCAGCTTAAGCGGGGGGAGGACAGATACGCAGTATTTT. Protein: CASSLSGGRTDTQYF.

Only a few counts were recorded for this clone. The V call is TRBV19, the J call TRBJ1-1; perhaps TRBD1 as D (6 bases). Germline V lookup: CDR1 LNHDA, CDR2 SQIVND (reference sequence). The V and J ends lost 10 bases and 9 bases respectively, with 12 bases between them. The CDR3 consists of 10 residues. The CDR3 spells CATSGTKAFF. As DNA, the CDR3 is TGTGCCACCTCGGGGACAAAAGCTTTCTTT.

The V call is TRBV6-6, the J call TRBJ2-5, with a tentative D call TRBD2 (7 bases). Germline V gene data show CDR1 as MNHNY and CDR2 as SVGAGI (reference sequence). The CDR3 has 15 residues. V shed 6 bases and J shed 1 base, with 15 bases lying between them. CDR3 in amino acids: CASSGPRGAQETQYF. The CDR3 DNA follows: TGTGCCAGCAGCGGACCTCGGGGGGCCCAAGAGACCCAGTACTTC.

The V call is TRBV5-3, the J call TRBJ1-1; D gene unclear. TRBV5-3 counts as an open reading frame of uncertain function. The CDR3 has 13 amino acids. V lost 0 bases to trimming and J lost 1 base, with 4 bases between them. The CDR3 nucleotides are TGTGCCAGAAGCTTGGCAGGGAACACTGAAGCTTTCTTT. Its translation: CARSLAGNTEAFF.

The chain combines TRBV28 with TRBJ1-3; TRBD1 matches 7 bases. This CDR3 comprises 15 residues. V lost 7 bases, J lost 4 bases, and 10 bases stayed unmatched. CDR1 is MDHEN, CDR2 SYDVKM, per germline. CDR3 sequence reads: CASTSAGGSGNTIYF. The CDR3 nucleotides read TGTGCCAGCACGTCGGCAGGGGGTTCAGGAAACACCATATATTTT.

The V call is TRBV6-1, the J call TRBJ2-2; tentative D call: TRBD1 (6 bases). V was cut by 2 bases and J by 7 bases, with 11 bases left in between. The CDR3 runs 14 residues. CDR1 is MNHNS and CDR2 is SASEGT in the germline V gene. The CDR3 region is CASSESGHFGELFF. In DNA form, the CDR3 reads TGTGCCAGCAGTGAATCGGGACACTTCGGGGAGCTGTTTTTT.

There are a few counts of this clone. V and J are TRBV29-1 and TRBJ2-7; 9 nucleotides line up with TRBD1. Per germline, CDR1 SQVTM and CDR2 ANQGSEA. V shed 5 bases, J shed 6 bases, and the junction held 8 bases outside the gene matches. The length of the CDR3 is 13 residues. The DNA of the CDR3 is TGCAGCGTTTCCGAGGGACAGGGTCGCGAGCAGTACTTC. It codes for CSVSEGQGREQYF.

This chain links TRBV9 with TRBJ2-1, with D tentatively TRBD1 (6 bases). CDR1 SGDLS and CDR2 YYNGEE come from the germline V gene. The V and J ends lost 0 bases and 0 bases respectively, with 7 bases between them. The CDR3 covers 15 residues. The CDR3 here is CASSVGDTSYNEQFF. The CDR3 DNA is TGTGCCAGCAGCGTAGGGGACACCTCCTACAATGAGCAGTTCTTC.

This clone has a single count. Other nucleotide sequences in the sample specify the same CDR3. The chain has TRBV27 and TRBJ2-3, with D possibly matching TRBD1 (5 bases). The germline gives CDR1 MNHEY, CDR2 SMNVEV (reference sequence). Trimming left V 2 bases short and J 3 bases short, with 6 bases between. The CDR3 is made up of 13 amino acids. CDR3 coding DNA: TGTGCCAGCAGTTTAAGGGGAACAGATACGCAGTATTTT. This encodes CASSLRGTDTQYF.

This clone was counted between two and nine times. The V call is TRBV27, the J call TRBJ2-1; 13 bases align to TRBD2. The CDR3 consists of 16 residues. Germline V gives CDR1 MNHEY, CDR2 SMNVEV (reference sequence). V lost 4 bases and J lost 9; bases outside the gene matches: 9. CDR3 loop: CASSSTSGGAMGEQFF. CDR3 nucleotides: TGTGCCAGCAGTTCCACTAGCGGGGGGGCCATGGGTGAGCAGTTCTTC.

The chain carries TRBV11-2 and TRBJ2-1, with D maybe TRBD2 (7 bases). In germline, CDR1 is SGHAT, CDR2 FQNNGV. Trimming stripped 6 bases from V and 2 bases from J, with 14 bases between. There are 15 residues in the CDR3. CDR3 nucleotides: TGTGCCAGCAGGCAAGCGGGACACCCCTACAATGAGCAGTTCTTC. This codes for CASRQAGHPYNEQFF.

This clone was picked up a small number of times. CDR3 protein: CSVVRGNRDEQYF. DNA for the CDR3: TGCAGCGTAGTAAGGGGTAATCGAGACGAGCAGTACTTC. This chain uses TRBV29-1 with TRBJ2-7; perhaps TRBD1 as D (5 bases). CDR1 is SQVTM and CDR2 is ANQGSEA in the germline V gene. This CDR3 has 13 amino acids. Trimming left V 6 bases short and J 5 bases short, with 17 bases between.

The CDR3, as DNA: TGTGCCAGCAGCCCGGGACAGGGTACCTTCGAGGAGCAGTACTTC. It encodes CASSPGQGTFEEQYF. J is TRBJ2-7 and V is TRBV7-2; the match to TRBD1 covers 9 bases. Germline CDR1 and CDR2: SGHTA and FQGNSA. CDR3 length equals 15 residues. The V and J ends lost 5 bases and 7 bases, in that order; junction bases with no gene match: 12.

This rearrangement joins TRBV9 to TRBJ2-2; 10 nucleotides align to TRBD2. V dropped 3 bases and J dropped 2; count of bases not matched to a gene: 4. Germline-derived CDR1 and CDR2 are SGDLS and YYNGEE. This CDR3 region has 16 residues. CDR3 nucleotides: TGTGCCAGCAGCGCACTAGCGGGGCTTAACACCGGGGAGCTGTTTTTT. Translation gives CASSALAGLNTGELFF.

This clone was seen a single time. The rearrangement uses TRBV5-4 and TRBJ2-1; 7 nucleotides match TRBD2. Germline V gives CDR1 SGHNT, CDR2 YYREEE (reference sequence). This CDR3 is built from 16 residues. With 1 base clipped from V and 1 base from J, the junction kept 5 bases outside the gene matches. CDR3 loop: CASSLSGRGSYNEQFF. CDR3 bases: TGTGCCAGCAGCTTGTCGGGGCGGGGGTCCTACAATGAGCAGTTCTTC.

V gene TRBV10-2 combines with J gene TRBJ2-1, with a tentative D call TRBD2 (6 bases). This CDR3 comprises 14 residues. Looked up from germline, CDR1 is WSHSY and CDR2 is SAAADI. V was cut by 8 bases and J by 2 bases, with 13 bases left in between. The CDR3 DNA follows: TGCGCCAGCTGTTTGACTAGAACCTACAATGAGCAGTTCTTC. Protein: CASCLTRTYNEQFF.

The chain carries TRBV2 and TRBJ2-5, with unresolved D. The germline V gene has CDR1 SNHLY and CDR2 FYNNEI. Trimming pared 1 base from V and 5 bases from J, leaving 5 bases between. CDR3 size: 12 residues. CDR3 sequence (DNA): TGTGCCAGCAGTGAAGGCAGGGAGACCCAGTACTTC. Encoded protein: CASSEGRETQYF.

The rearrangement joins TRBV28 to TRBJ2-3; TRBD2 is a possible D gene (7 bases). V shed 2 bases and J shed 2 bases, with 11 bases lying between them. This CDR3 region has 15 residues. From germline, CDR1 is MDHEN and CDR2 SYDVKM. The CDR3 nucleotides read TGTGCCAGCAGTTTAAGCGGGACAATCACAGATACGCAGTATTTT. As protein: CASSLSGTITDTQYF.

The V call is TRBV9, the J call TRBJ2-7; perhaps TRBD1 as D (6 bases). Per the germline V gene, CDR1 is SGDLS and CDR2 is YYNGEE. This CDR3 comprises 16 residues. Trimming left V 4 bases short and J 2 bases short, with 19 bases between. CDR3 bases: TGTGCCAGCAGCTCGCGCCCCGGGACAAGTCCCTACGAGCAGTACTTC. Protein product: CASSSRPGTSPYEQYF.